The 32 T cell receptor beta chains below all came from one sample that was sequenced in a study of T cells after posttransplantation cyclophosphamide. Only in-frame clones appear in the TCRdb table, and some are missing; sequencing was by immunoSEQ multiplex PCR. This repertoire holds over 20,000 clones, and none appear only once. Sequenced input: PBMCs. The receptor set was obtained from a man aged 45 to 65 in good health, CMV-negative, and a related stem cell transplant donor.

This clone has at least ten counts. A read error may account for a junction end that differs from germline. V usage is TRBV7-2 and J usage is TRBJ2-7; 14 bases align to TRBD2. The CDR3 runs 14 residues. In germline, CDR1 is SGHTA, CDR2 FQGNSA. The DNA of the CDR3 is TGTGCCAGCAGCTTATCGGGGACTAGCGGGAGAAGAGGCTTC. This codes for CASSLSGTSGRRGF.

This clone was seen ten or more times. The chain carries TRBV5-8 and TRBJ1-3; no definite D call. The CDR3 totals 13 residues. V lost 2 bases, J lost 4 bases, and 7 bases lay in between. CDR1 is SGHTS, CDR2 YDEGEE, per germline. CDR3 sequence: CASSLRGGNTIYF. The CDR3 nucleotides read TGTGCCAGCAGCTTAAGAGGAGGAAACACCATATATTTT. The variable domain in full, with the rest retrieved from reference TRBV5-8 and TRBJ1-3, is EAGVTQSPTHLIKTRGQQATLRCSPISGHTSVYWYQQALGLGLQFLLWYDEGEERNRGNFPPRFSGRQFPNYSSELNVNALELEDSALYLCASSLRGGNTIYFGEGSWLTVV.

Many counts were recorded for this clone. J is TRBJ1-2 and V is TRBV7-9; 7 positions agree with TRBD1. Germline V gene data show CDR1 as SEHNR and CDR2 as FQNEAQ (reference sequence). This CDR3 has 13 amino acids. The V segment lost 8 bases and the J segment 8 bases; nucleotides outside the gene matches: 11. The CDR3 loop reads CASQLGTERGYTF. The CDR3 bases are TGTGCCAGCCAGCTGGGGACAGAAAGGGGCTACACCTTC.

This clone was observed many times. The chain joins TRBV4-1 to TRBJ2-7, with D maybe TRBD1 (5 bases). V was shortened by 7 bases and J by 3 bases, with 13 bases between the two germline ends. From germline, CDR1 is MGHRA and CDR2 YSYEKL. The CDR3 loop spans 13 amino acids. Here the CDR3 reads CASKGQGFYEQYF. The DNA for the CDR3 is TGCGCCAGCAAGGGGCAGGGATTCTACGAGCAGTACTTC.

This chain connects TRBV29-1 to TRBJ2-3; 13 nucleotides agree with TRBD2. Losses at the gene ends were 6 bases for V and 2 bases for J; bases not matched to a gene: 5. The CDR3 loop spans 15 amino acids. Germline CDR1 SQVTM, CDR2 ANQGSEA. The CDR3 nucleotides read TGCAGCGTCACCGGGACTAGCGGGGTCACAGATACGCAGTATTTT. Encoded protein: CSVTGTSGVTDTQYF.

The table lists this clone with many counts. V and J are TRBV11-3 and TRBJ2-7; a weak D match, TRBD2 (5 bases). The CDR3 totals 13 residues. Deletions cut 3 bases from V and 3 bases from J, with 9 bases between. Germline V CDR1 and CDR2: SGHNT, YENEEA. CDR3 nucleotides: TGTGCCAGCAGCTTGGAGGAACTCTACGAGCAGTACTTC. This translates into CASSLEELYEQYF.

This clone was observed at least ten times. The rearrangement links TRBV5-4 to TRBJ2-5; D perhaps matches TRBD1 (6 bases). Trimming left V 2 bases short and J 3 bases short, with 11 bases between. This CDR3 has 14 amino acids. From germline, CDR1 is SGHNT and CDR2 YYREEE (reference sequence). CDR3 bases: TGTGCCAGCAGCTTCCAGGGGTCGGAAGAGACCCAGTACTTC. Protein sequence: CASSFQGSEETQYF.

The genes are TRBV7-9 and TRBJ2-5; 8 bases are shared with TRBD1. The J call is uncertain, as TRBJ2-7 better fits the DNA end. In germline, CDR1 is SEHNR, CDR2 FQNEAQ (reference sequence). This CDR3 contains 14 residues. CDR3 amino acids: CASSSPGQAYEQYF. The CDR3 nucleotides are TGTGCCAGCAGCTCCCCGGGACAGGCCTACGAGCAGTACTTC.

This clone was recorded at least ten times. V usage is TRBV5-1 and J usage is TRBJ1-1; D is unclear. V was clipped by 0 bases and J by 7 bases, with 10 bases between them. The CDR3 runs to 13 residues. Per the germline V gene, CDR1 is SGHRS and CDR2 is YFSETQ. The CDR3 DNA sequence: TGCGCCAGCAGCTTGGAACCTTCAGGTGAAGCTTTCTTT. As protein: CASSLEPSGEAFF.

This clone appeared many times. The gene calls are TRBV6-5 and TRBJ2-3, with 12 bases lining up with TRBD2. This CDR3 has 14 amino acids. V trimming: 5 bases; J trimming: 7 bases; junction bases outside the gene matches: 4. Germline loops: CDR1 MNHEY, CDR2 SVGAGI. CDR3 DNA sequence: TGTGCCAGCAGTCCCGGACTAGCGGGGTATACGCAGTATTTT. Protein sequence: CASSPGLAGYTQYF.

This clone was observed many times. The V and J genes are TRBV7-2 and TRBJ2-1, with 9 bases fitting TRBD1. This CDR3 comprises 15 residues. Germline V gene data show CDR1 as SGHTA and CDR2 as FQGNSA. Trimming took 1 base from V and 9 from J; bases not matched to a gene: 7. CDR3 in amino acids: CASSLGVGGQGEQFF. DNA for the CDR3: TGTGCCAGCAGCTTAGGTGTCGGGGGACAGGGTGAGCAGTTCTTC.

There are many counts of this clone. V gene TRBV9 combines with J gene TRBJ2-1; 8 positions agree with TRBD2. CDR3 length equals 15 residues. The germline CDR1 and CDR2 sequences are SGDLS and YYNGEE. Losses at the gene ends were 4 bases for V and 7 bases for J; bases not matched to a gene: 10. The CDR3 coding sequence is TGTGCCAGCAGCCCAACCCCGGCTAGCGGGAATGAGCAGTTCTTC. Its translation: CASSPTPASGNEQFF.

This clone was seen repeatedly, ten times or more. The rearrangement links TRBV28 to TRBJ1-5; D might be TRBD1 (6 bases). The CDR3 is made up of 15 amino acids. Germline V gene sequence: CDR1 MDHEN, CDR2 SYDVKM. With 6 bases removed from V and 9 bases from J, the gap between germline ends came to 21 bases. Here the CDR3 reads CASRRMGGRSGPQHF. The DNA for the CDR3 is TGTGCCAGCAGGCGTATGGGGGGGCGCTCTGGGCCCCAGCATTTT.

In its sample, this clone was seen many times. The chain uses TRBV10-1 and TRBJ2-1; 9 nucleotides align to TRBD2. V gave up 8 bases and J gave up 0 bases; unmatched junction bases: 5. Germline assignment: CDR1 WNHNN and CDR2 SYGVQD (reference sequence). The CDR3 contains 15 residues. The CDR3 DNA reads as TGCGCCAGCTCTAATAGCGGGAGCTCCTACAATGAGCAGTTCTTC. Its protein product is CASSNSGSSYNEQFF.

Worth noting for this clone: A read error is possible here, since a much larger clone lies one base away. Written as DNA, the CDR3 is TGTGCCAGCAGCGTAGCCAGATCTCCTAGCAGCTACACCTTC. Encoded protein: CASSVARSPSSYTF. This rearrangement joins TRBV9 to TRBJ1-2; D unresolved. The V end lost 0 bases, the J end lost 9 bases, and 15 bases lay between the germline ends. The CDR3 covers 14 residues. Germline loops: CDR1 SGDLS, CDR2 YYNGEE.

This clone was counted at least ten times. The V gene is TRBV7-9, the J gene TRBJ2-1; 11 bases match TRBD2. Germline V gene data show CDR1 as SEHNR and CDR2 as FQNEAQ (reference sequence). The CDR3 loop spans 15 amino acids. The V segment lost 1 base and the J segment 7 bases; nucleotides outside the gene matches: 3. The CDR3 spells CASSLGRTSGNEQFF. In DNA form, the CDR3 reads TGTGCCAGCAGCTTAGGGCGGACTAGCGGGAATGAGCAGTTCTTC.

This clone was picked up a small number of times. The chain combines TRBV6-6 with TRBJ2-7; a weak D match, TRBD1 (5 bases). Germline V gene lookup returns CDR1 MNHNY and CDR2 SVGAGI (reference sequence). This CDR3 has 15 residues. V gave up 0 bases and J gave up 2 bases, with 11 bases separating them. CDR3: CASSYSNLGAYEQYF. The DNA of the CDR3 is TGTGCCAGCAGTTACTCGAATCTAGGGGCCTACGAGCAGTACTTC.

This clone was found many times. The chain couples TRBV7-3 to TRBJ2-3; D unclear. Germline V lookup: CDR1 SGHTA, CDR2 FQGTGA. The CDR3 length is 13 residues. Between the trimmed V and J ends, which lost 1 base and 4 bases, there was a span of 6 bases. CDR3 sequence: CASSLIQADTQYF. The CDR3 DNA reads TGTGCCAGCAGCTTAATTCAGGCAGATACGCAGTATTTT.

At least ten counts were recorded for this clone. The chain couples TRBV19 to TRBJ2-1; 12 bases map to TRBD2. Germline trimming cut 4 bases from V and 2 bases from J; bases unmatched to any gene: 9. The CDR3 has 18 amino acids. Germline V lookup: CDR1 LNHDA, CDR2 SQIVND (reference sequence). CDR3 protein: CASSRTTSGRCPYNEQFF. The CDR3 DNA sequence: TGTGCCAGTAGTAGGACAACTAGCGGGAGGTGCCCCTACAATGAGCAGTTCTTC.

This clone has ten or more counts. The chain recombines TRBV15 with TRBJ2-1; TRBD1 matches at 7 bases. CDR3 length: 14 amino acids. V lost 7 bases and J lost 0; bases outside the gene matches: 3. Germline CDR1 is LNHNV and CDR2 is YYDKDF (reference sequence). CDR3: CATKDRNSYNEQFF. CDR3 sequence (DNA): TGTGCCACCAAGGACAGGAACTCCTACAATGAGCAGTTCTTC.

This clone came up many times. The chain has TRBV30 and TRBJ2-3, with TRBD1 as a possible D gene (5 bases). Looked up from germline, CDR1 is GTSNPN and CDR2 is SVGIG (reference sequence). CDR3 length: 13 amino acids. V was pared by 4 bases and J by 1 base, with 9 bases between. This CDR3 reads CAWTGSGTDTQYF. Here the CDR3 DNA reads TGTGCCTGGACAGGGTCGGGCACAGATACGCAGTATTTT.

This clone has a count of ten or more. The chain carries TRBV6-5 and TRBJ2-2, with TRBD1 as a possible D gene (6 bases). This CDR3 comprises 12 residues. CDR1 is MNHEY and CDR2 is SVGAGI in the germline V gene. V lost 10 bases to trimming and J lost 7 bases, with 13 bases between them. CDR3 in amino acids: CATARGFGELFF. DNA for the CDR3: TGTGCCACCGCCAGGGGATTCGGGGAGCTGTTTTTT.

There are many counts of this clone. This sequence joins TRBV7-2 and TRBJ2-2; 13 bases line up with TRBD2. CDR1 is SGHTA, CDR2 FQGNSA, per germline. The CDR3 totals 17 residues. V lost 5 bases to trimming and J lost 7 bases; unmatched junction nucleotides: 10. The CDR3, as DNA: TGTGCCAGCAGCCCAGAAGGACTAGCGGGAGTCGGCGGGGAGCTGTTTTTT. It translates to CASSPEGLAGVGGELFF.

Many counts were recorded for this clone. The gene calls are TRBV5-1 and TRBJ2-7, with D perhaps TRBD1 (5 bases). Trimming took 3 bases from V and 3 from J, leaving 13 bases between them. Looked up from germline, CDR1 is SGHRS and CDR2 is YFSETQ. The CDR3 length is 14 residues. Here the CDR3 DNA reads TGCGCCAGCAGCTCAGGAGACAGTTTCTACGAGCAGTACTTC. This sequence encodes CASSSGDSFYEQYF.

This clone has at least ten counts. The V gene is TRBV28, the J gene TRBJ1-1; D is possibly TRBD1 (6 bases). This CDR3 contains 14 residues. From germline, CDR1 is MDHEN and CDR2 SYDVKM. Between the trimmed V and J ends, which lost 5 bases and 8 bases, there was a span of 18 bases. The CDR3 is CASSGAGEVAEAFF. The CDR3 bases are TGTGCCAGCAGTGGGGCAGGGGAAGTAGCAGAAGCTTTCTTT.

At least ten counts were recorded for this clone. This chain joins TRBV10-3 and TRBJ1-1; 8 nucleotides agree with TRBD1. CDR1 is ENHRY and CDR2 is SYGVKD in the germline V gene. The CDR3 has 14 residues. Germline trimming cut 7 bases from V and 0 bases from J; bases unmatched to any gene: 4. The DNA of the CDR3 is TGTGCCATCAACGACAGGGGTGTGAACACTGAAGCTTTCTTT. Protein sequence: CAINDRGVNTEAFF.

This clone was counted many times. The rearrangement joins TRBV6-5 to TRBJ1-5, with a tentative D call TRBD1 (6 bases). The CDR3 is made up of 15 amino acids. The V gene lost 5 bases and the J gene lost 0 bases, with 11 bases spanning the gap. The V gene's germline CDR1 is MNHEY and CDR2 SVGAGI. CDR3 nucleotide sequence: TGTGCCAGCAGTCCCGACAGGTATAGCAATCAGCCCCAGCATTTT. Its protein is CASSPDRYSNQPQHF.

This clone was counted ten times or more. The chain employs TRBV7-2 and TRBJ1-5; D possibly corresponds to TRBD1 (5 bases). The CDR3 sequence is 17 residues long. Trimming took off 1 base at V and 2 bases at J, with 15 bases between the two ends. Germline V gene data show CDR1 as SGHTA and CDR2 as FQGNSA. For the CDR3, the DNA is TGTGCCAGCAGCTTAGGACAGACCCGCTGGGGCAATCAGCCCCAGCATTTT. Translating gives CASSLGQTRWGNQPQHF.

In this sample, this clone turned up many times. CDR3 coding DNA: TGTGCCAGCCGCAGGGACAGGGGGGCAAGGGAGTTCTTC. This gives the protein CASRRDRGAREFF. The chain carries TRBV11-2 and TRBJ2-1; TRBD1 agrees at 11 bases. V was clipped by 8 bases and J by 14 bases; unmatched bases: 11. In germline, CDR1 is SGHAT, CDR2 FQNNGV. This CDR3 has 13 amino acids. The full variable domain, completed using reference TRBV11-2 and TRBJ2-1, is EAGVAQSPRYKIIEKRQSVAFWCNPISGHATLYWYQQILGQGPKLLIQFQNNGVVDDSQLPKDRFSAERLKGVDSTLKIQPAKLEDSAVYLCASRRDRGAREFFGPGTRLTVL.

This clone was seen ten or more times. The CDR3 reads CAWSVTGLGETQYF. The CDR3 DNA sequence: TGTGCCTGGAGTGTGACAGGGTTGGGAGAGACCCAGTACTTC. This chain joins TRBV30 and TRBJ2-5; 7 nucleotides match TRBD1. The CDR3 spans 14 residues. Germline V gene lookup returns CDR1 GTSNPN and CDR2 SVGIG (reference sequence). V was pared by 0 bases and J by 4 bases, with 5 bases of the junction left unmatched.

This clone was seen many times. This chain's CDR3 is CASSLGSGVSGELFF. CDR3 in DNA: TGTGCCAGCAGCTTAGGCTCCGGGGTATCCGGGGAGCTGTTTTTT. The chain couples TRBV7-3 to TRBJ2-2, with D possibly matching TRBD2 (5 bases). Germline V gives CDR1 SGHTA, CDR2 FQGTGA. V shed 2 bases and J shed 6 bases, with 13 bases lying between them. The CDR3 has 15 amino acids.

This clone was observed many times. The rearrangement joins TRBV6-4 to TRBJ2-1; TRBD2 agrees at 10 bases. Germline V lookup: CDR1 MRHNA, CDR2 SNTAGT. The length of the CDR3 is 15 residues. The J segment lost 6 bases and the V segment lost 2 bases, leaving 4 bases of the junction unmatched. The CDR3 DNA reads TGTGCCAGCAGTGACGGGGTAGCGGGGGGCAATGAGCAGTTCTTC. As protein: CASSDGVAGGNEQFF.